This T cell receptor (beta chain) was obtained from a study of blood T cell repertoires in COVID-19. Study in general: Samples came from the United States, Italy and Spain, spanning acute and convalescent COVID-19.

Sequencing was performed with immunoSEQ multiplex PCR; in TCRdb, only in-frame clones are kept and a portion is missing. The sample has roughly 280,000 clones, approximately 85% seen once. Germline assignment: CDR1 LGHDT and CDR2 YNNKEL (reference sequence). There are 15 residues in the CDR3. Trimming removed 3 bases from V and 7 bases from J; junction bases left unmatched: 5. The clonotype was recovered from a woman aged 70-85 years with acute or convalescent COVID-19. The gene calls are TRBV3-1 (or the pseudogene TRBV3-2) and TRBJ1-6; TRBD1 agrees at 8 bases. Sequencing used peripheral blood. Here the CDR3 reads CASSHAGQGNSPLHF. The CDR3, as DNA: TGTGCCAGCAGCCATGCAGGACAGGGCAATTCACCCCTCCACTTT.